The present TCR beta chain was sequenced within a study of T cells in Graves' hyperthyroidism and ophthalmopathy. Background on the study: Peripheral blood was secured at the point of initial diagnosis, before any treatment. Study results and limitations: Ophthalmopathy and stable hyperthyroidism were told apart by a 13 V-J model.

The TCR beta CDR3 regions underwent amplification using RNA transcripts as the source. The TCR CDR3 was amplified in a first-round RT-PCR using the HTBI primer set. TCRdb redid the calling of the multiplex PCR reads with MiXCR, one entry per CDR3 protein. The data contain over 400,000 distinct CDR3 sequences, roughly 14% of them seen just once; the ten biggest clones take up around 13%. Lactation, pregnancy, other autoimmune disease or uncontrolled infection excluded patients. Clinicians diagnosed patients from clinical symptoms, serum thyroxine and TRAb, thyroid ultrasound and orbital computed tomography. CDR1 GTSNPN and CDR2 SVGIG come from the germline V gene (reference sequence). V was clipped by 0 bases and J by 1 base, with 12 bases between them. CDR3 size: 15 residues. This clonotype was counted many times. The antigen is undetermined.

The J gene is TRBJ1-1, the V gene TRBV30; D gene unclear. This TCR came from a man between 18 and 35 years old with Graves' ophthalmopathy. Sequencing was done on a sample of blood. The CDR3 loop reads CAWSVRWAQNTEAFF. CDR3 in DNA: TGTGCCTGGAGTGTACGGTGGGCCCAGAACACTGAAGCTTTCTTT.